This entry features one T cell receptor (beta chain) sequence. The specificity of this receptor is unknown. There are no base qualities to consult, and no much larger clone falls within one base. Using the deep immunoSEQ assay, multiplex PCR amplified TCR CDR3 regions from genomic DNA. Genomic DNA extracted from each cell subset was distributed evenly over all wells of several immunoSEQ 96-well plates, and each plate served as one replicate. For sorted subsets, around 0.2 ug genomic DNA, equal to 30,000 or so T cell genomes, was loaded into each replicate PCR. Purified libraries were measured with a Qubit 3.0 fluorometer, size-checked on a Bioanalyzer 2100, and measured again with the KAPA Library Quantification kit. Each immunoSEQ 96-well plate was sequenced on its own single-read 150-cycle Illumina NextSeq 550 flow cell. The authors' pipeline ran thus. The immunoSEQ output contained only junctional sequences without quality scores, so filtering could not match that applied to full-length reads. To assign V/J genes and CDR3, sequences were annotated against IMGT germline references using PyIR, a Python wrapper for IgBLAST v1.9. Reads with weak V/J assignments (E-value above 1e-6), missing CDR3, stop codons, out-of-frame junctions, or ambiguous translated residues were removed. V3J clonotypes were defined as sequences sharing an identical inferred V gene, J gene, and CDR3 amino acid sequence. Percentage overlap between repertoires was computed as shared unique clonotypes divided by the size of the smaller repertoire. Three approaches were used to assess repertoire richness: RTK rarefaction, the Chao1 estimator, and Recon v2.1 estimates of unobserved clonotypes. OLGA was used to compute generation probabilities for all TCRbeta clonotypes that the gDNA method yielded from several donors. As stored in TCRdb, this immuneACCESS dataset retains in-frame rearrangements with V and J assigned. A fraction of the clones does not appear; measured against another copy, unresolved V genes explain less than half of the discrepancy, and the remainder lacks a known reason. Clone size and the V and J calls come from that table; the DNA yielded D and trimming. The sample contains approximately 110,000 clones, roughly 70% of them found a single time. Approximately 23% of the sample rests with the top ten.

Donors were healthy HIV-negative adults with no recently reported acute infections or vaccinations. Only Caucasian adults living in Nashville, Tennessee, USA were represented among the donors. CD8 memory samples combined magnetically selected CD45RO+ cells with CCR7-negative CD45RA+ effector memory (TemRA) cells. Blood was collected by leukapheresis, and PBMCs were isolated by Ficoll-Histopaque density gradient centrifugation and then cryopreserved in liquid nitrogen vapor phase. Purity and quantity of every magnetically sorted T cell population were checked by analytical flow cytometry. Genomic DNA was isolated from each sorted fraction and quantified by UV absorbance on a Nanodrop 2000c. These data are taken from a study of shared clonotypes between healthy human individuals (TCRdb year 2020). Turning to the overall study: A couple of women and a few men aged 18 to 49 years were included in the cohort. For each donor, CD4 naive and CD4 memory were each given three plates, CD8 naive was given two plates, and CD8 memory was given one plate. To estimate repertoire size and how much clonotypes are shared between individuals, the study performed deep sequencing of blood TCR repertoires from about 5 healthy adults. To increase sequencing depth and limit assay-specific biases, TCR repertoire library preparation and sequencing were carried out by different laboratories using diverse techniques. Between about 0.94 and 8.9 billion PBMCs per donor were obtained by leukapheresis. General conclusions and limits of the study: Because the study included a small number of donors, the genetic and exposure-history diversity represented was limited. Pairwise subsampling indicated that sequencing depth was expected to affect the degree of clonotype sharing among donors. Even with the large sequencing depth, rarefaction of the sorted-subset datasets indicated that sequencing was incomplete. Naive subsets generally had larger estimated clonotype richness than memory subsets. Only blood was sampled, and tissue TCR repertoires likely differ from those in blood. Higher generation probabilities were observed for clonotypes shared by all four sorted-subset donors than for non-shared clonotypes. When a handful of donors were compared, the shared fraction of clonotypes was around 5.1% for naive CD4, 3% to 4% for naive CD8, more than 2% for memory CD4, and around 0.37% for memory CD8.

Compared with germline, V lacks 4 bases and J lacks 8 bases; bases without a gene match: 9. CDR1 and CDR2, per the germline V gene, are SGHVS and FQNEAQ. The cysteine opens and the phenylalanine closes a CDR3 of 16 amino acids. Of the read, only the CDR3 DNA is kept; its 48 bases are in frame from base 1. This receptor chain uses TRBV7-8 and TRBJ2-2; TRBD2 fits 11 bases in the junction. The sequence derives from a woman aged 30 to 39 in good health. Sequenced input: memory CD8+ T cells sorted from blood. According to the study, the label for this sample's cell subset or site signals: CD45RO+ cells pooled with CCR7-negative TemRA cells. The encoded CDR3 is CASSSRTSGPLGELFF. The sequence in DNA is TGTGCCAGCAGCTCCAGGACTAGCGGGCCCCTGGGGGAGCTGTTTTTT.